A selection of T cell receptor beta chains follows, all from one sample in a study of cytomegalovirus exposure and HLA in healthy donors. TCRdb's copy holds only in-frame clones and misses some; the assay was immunoSEQ multiplex PCR. The data hold about 160,000 clones, with roughly two thirds observed a single time. The specimen sequenced was PBMCs. Receptors were obtained from a woman aged 30 to 39 in good health and CMV-seronegative. The CDR3 runs from the conserved cysteine through the conserved F or W. The D gene is left open where the match is weak. Part of the rows lack a size; the others show once, few, many or a class for expanded clones.

d_call	clone_size	j_call	v_call	cdr3_aa	cdr3_nt
TRBD2	NA	TRBJ2-3	TRBV7-9	CASSLSSGSTDTQYF	TGTGCCAGCAGCTTAAGTAGCGGGAGTACAGATACGCAGTATTTT
NA	NA	TRBJ2-6	TRBV7-2	CASSYPGSGANVLTF	TGTGCCAGCAGCTACCCCGGCTCTGGGGCCAACGTCCTGACTTTC
TRBD1	few	TRBJ2-1	TRBV29-1	CSVEDPGQGANEQFF	TGCAGCGTTGAAGATCCGGGACAGGGGGCTAATGAGCAGTTCTTC
NA	NA	TRBJ2-5	TRBV6-1	CASSGGSLQETQYF	TGTGCCAGCAGTGGAGGAAGTCTACAAGAGACCCAGTACTTC
NA	few	TRBJ1-5	TRBV2	CASDRSGGGGSQPQHF	TGTGCCAGCGACCGATCCGGGGGCGGGGGTAGCCAGCCCCAGCATTTT
NA	NA	TRBJ1-1	TRBV11-2	CASSLVPGGTEAFF	TGTGCCAGCAGCTTGGTCCCAGGAGGGACTGAAGCTTTCTTT
TRBD1	NA	TRBJ1-6	TRBV9	CASSAGGQGTRGSPLHF	TGTGCCAGCAGTGCTGGGGGACAGGGGACCAGAGGTTCACCCCTCCACTTT
TRBD2	NA	TRBJ2-1	TRBV9	CASSPSGSGSMDEQFF	TGTGCCAGCAGCCCTTCGGGTAGCGGGAGCATGGATGAGCAGTTCTTC
TRBD2	NA	TRBJ2-7	TRBV5-1	CASSSTSGREYEQYF	TGCGCCAGCAGCTCAACTAGCGGGAGAGAGTACGAGCAGTACTTC
TRBD1	NA	TRBJ1-6	TRBV4-3	CASSQEKAIQGGVGNSPLHF	TGCGCCAGCAGCCAAGAAAAGGCAATACAGGGGGGCGTGGGTAATTCACCCCTCCACTTT
TRBD2	NA	TRBJ2-7	TRBV27	CASSLGLGLDEQYF	TGTGCCAGCAGTCTCGGACTAGGATTGGACGAGCAGTACTTC
TRBD1	NA	TRBJ1-1	TRBV14	CASSQGTGMNTEAFF	TGTGCCAGCAGCCAAGGGACAGGCATGAACACTGAAGCTTTCTTT
TRBD2	NA	TRBJ2-1	TRBV30	CAWSVGRTSGFNEQFF	TGTGCCTGGAGTGTTGGCCGGACTAGCGGGTTCAATGAGCAGTTCTTC